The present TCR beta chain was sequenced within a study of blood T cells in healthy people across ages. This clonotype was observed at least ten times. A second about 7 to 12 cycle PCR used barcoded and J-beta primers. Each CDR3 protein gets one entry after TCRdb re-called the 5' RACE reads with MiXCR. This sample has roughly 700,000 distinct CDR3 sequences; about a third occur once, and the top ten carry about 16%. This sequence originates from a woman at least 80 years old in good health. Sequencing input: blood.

CDR3 sequence reads: CSARHLRQPNTEAFF. The CDR3 DNA is TGCAGTGCCAGACACCTTAGACAGCCGAACACTGAAGCTTTCTTT. The chain recombines TRBV20-1 with TRBJ1-1, with D possibly being TRBD1 (5 bases). Germline assignment: CDR1 DFQATT and CDR2 SNEGSKA (reference sequence). The CDR3 length is 15 residues. The V gene lost 6 bases and the J gene lost 1 base, with 18 bases spanning the gap.